This T cell receptor beta chain is drawn from a study of blood T cell repertoires in COVID-19. Overall study: Some COVID-19 samples were acute and others convalescent; all came from the United States, Italy and Spain. PBMCs, B-cell-depleted T cells, or T cells were the source of the cDNA or gDNA that made up the material.

Trimming cost V 6 bases and J 0 bases; bases outside gene matches: 1. CDR3 length: 13 amino acids. Study processing details: Counts of nucleated cells, estimated from reference gene primer amplification, were obtained. Sequencing was performed with immunoSEQ multiplex PCR; in TCRdb, only in-frame clones are kept and a portion is missing. The D gene and trimming were derived from the DNA, and the V and J assignments and clone size from that table. The table includes roughly 100,000 clones, around 81% detected once. This clone has a handful of counts. Sequencing input: peripheral blood. This chain links TRBV12-3 or TRBV12-4 with TRBJ1-1; 7 positions agree with TRBD1. The receptor was derived from a man aged 55 to 70 with acute or convalescent COVID-19. CDR3 loop: CASRGQMNTEAFF. CDR3 bases: TGTGCCAGCAGGGGACAGATGAACACTGAAGCTTTCTTT.